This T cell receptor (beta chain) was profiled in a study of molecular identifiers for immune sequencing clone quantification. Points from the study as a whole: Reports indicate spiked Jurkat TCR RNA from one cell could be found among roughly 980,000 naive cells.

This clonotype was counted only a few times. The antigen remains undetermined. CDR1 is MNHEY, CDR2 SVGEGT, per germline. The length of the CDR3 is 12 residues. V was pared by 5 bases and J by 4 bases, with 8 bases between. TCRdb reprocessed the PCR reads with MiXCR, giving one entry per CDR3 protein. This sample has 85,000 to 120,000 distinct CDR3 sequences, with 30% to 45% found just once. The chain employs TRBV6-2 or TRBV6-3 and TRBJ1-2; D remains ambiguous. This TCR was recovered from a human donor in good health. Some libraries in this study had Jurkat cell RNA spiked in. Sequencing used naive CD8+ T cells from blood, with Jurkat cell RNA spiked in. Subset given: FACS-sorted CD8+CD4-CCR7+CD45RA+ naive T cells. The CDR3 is CASSLERYGYTF. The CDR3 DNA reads TGTGCCAGCAGTCTGGAGCGCTATGGCTACACCTTC.